This record covers a single T cell receptor (beta chain). Data came from immunoSEQ multiplex PCR; TCRdb stores just in-frame clones and leaves some out. The sample has some 73,000 clones; around 94% are singletons. This entry comes from a study of control samples from healthy donors and cancer patients. The clonotype comes from a woman aged 40 to 55 in good health. Sequenced input: blood.

The CDR3 bases are TGTGCCAGCAGCCAAGAGGCGACAGGTCTATACGAGCAGTACTTC. Its protein is CASSQEATGLYEQYF. The chain couples TRBV3-1 (or the pseudogene TRBV3-2) to TRBJ2-7; maybe TRBD1 (6 bases). The CDR3 runs 15 residues. Trimming took off 0 bases at V and 4 bases at J, with 13 bases between the two ends. Germline values: CDR1 LGHDT, CDR2 YNNKEL (reference sequence).